The sequence of this T cell receptor (beta chain) was determined in a study of CD8 T cells in Susac syndrome. Study-wide findings and caveats: The study conceded that its TCR sequencing and HLA analysis involved relatively few individuals.

In regard to this clonotype: As yet, its antigen is unknown.

When the RNA was reverse transcribed, random hexamers were used with an input of roughly 0.5 to 1 ug. TCRdb reanalysed the immunoSEQ multiplex PCR reads using MiXCR and keeps one entry per CDR3 protein. The sample lists approximately 200,000 distinct CDR3 sequences; around 95% were seen once. TEMRA cells were FACS-enriched, while CD8+ and CD4+ T cells were negatively isolated. Germline lookup yields CDR1 MDHEN and CDR2 SYDVKM. V lost 6 bases, J lost 7 bases, and 13 bases lay in between. CDR3 size: 14 residues. This sequence was found in a human donor with multiple sclerosis. This chain uses TRBV28 with TRBJ1-6; D unresolved. The sample consisted of CD4+ T cells from PBMCs. CDR3 protein: CASSLDSENSPLHF. CDR3 in DNA: TGTGCCAGCAGCCTCGACTCCGAAAATTCACCCCTCCACTTT.